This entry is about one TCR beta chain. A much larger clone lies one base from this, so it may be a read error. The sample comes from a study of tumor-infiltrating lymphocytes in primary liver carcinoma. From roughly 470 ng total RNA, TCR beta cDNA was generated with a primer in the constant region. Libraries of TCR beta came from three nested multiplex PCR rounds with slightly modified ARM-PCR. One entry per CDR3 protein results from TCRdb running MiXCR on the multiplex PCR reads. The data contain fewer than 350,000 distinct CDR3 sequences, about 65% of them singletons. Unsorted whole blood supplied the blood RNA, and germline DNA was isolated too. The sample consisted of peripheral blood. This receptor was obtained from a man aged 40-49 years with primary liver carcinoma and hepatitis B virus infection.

The CDR3 region has the DNA TGTACCAGCAGCTGGGAAGATACGCAGTATTTT. Amino acid sequence: CTSSWEDTQYF. The chain carries TRBV13 and TRBJ2-3; D is undetermined. Germline CDR1 PRHDT, CDR2 FYEKMQ (reference sequence). CDR3 length: 11 amino acids.